The sequence of this T cell receptor beta chain was determined in a study of shared clonotypes between healthy human individuals. Details on this clone: The antigen is undetermined.

V shed 7 bases and J shed 5 bases, with 25 bases lying between them. From germline, CDR1 is SGHVS and CDR2 FQNEAQ. This CDR3 comprises 17 residues. Measured with immunoSEQ multiplex PCR; TCRdb has only the in-frame clones, and not every one. The sample shows about 2 million clones, 85% to 95% of them seen only once. Study results and limitations: Depth of sequencing was expected to influence donor clonotype sharing. Of the naive CD4 clonotypes, approximately 5% were shared across a few donors. Represented diversity, genetic and exposure-history alike, was limited by few donors.

This TCR was sampled from a man between 18 and 35 years old in good health. The sample consisted of naive CD4+ T cells sorted from blood. Subset defined: CD45RA+ positively selected. This chain connects TRBV7-8 to TRBJ2-3; tentative D call: TRBD1 (5 bases). CDR3 in amino acids: CASKIQSGRVMLDTQYF. CDR3 DNA sequence: TGTGCCAGCAAGATACAGTCGGGCAGGGTGATGCTAGATACGCAGTATTTT. Together with reference TRBV7-8 and TRBJ2-3, the CDR3 gives the full variable domain: GAGVSQSPRYKVAKRGQDVALRCDPISGHVSLFWYQQALGQGPEFLTYFQNEAQLDKSGLPSDRFFAERPEGSVSTLKIQRTQQEDSAVYLCASKIQSGRVMLDTQYFGPGTRLTVL.